These 19 T cell receptor beta chains were all obtained from the same sample, sequenced in a study of long-term antiretroviral therapy in people with HIV. Version v3.0 of the immunoSEQ assay ran at survey level. The data were produced by immunoSEQ multiplex PCR, yet TCRdb's version contains in-frame clones alone and is incomplete. The data show about 25,000 clones, approximately 86% seen once. Here the sequenced sample was unsorted PBMCs, taken 1.2 years after starting antiretroviral therapy. Source of these receptors: a man aged 45-65 years with HIV.

This clone is a singleton in its sample. The genes are TRBV5-1 and TRBJ2-7; D is perhaps TRBD2 (7 bases). V gave up 0 bases and J gave up 3 bases, with 13 bases separating them. The CDR3 length is 15 residues. Germline V gene sequence: CDR1 SGHRS, CDR2 YFSETQ. CDR3 DNA: TGCGCCAGCAGCTTGGAAGCAGGGGACTACTACGAGCAGTACTTC. Its translation is CASSLEAGDYYEQYF.

This clone appeared once. The chain has TRBV28 and TRBJ1-5; D is undetermined. The V and J ends lost 3 bases and 2 bases respectively, with 8 bases between them. The V gene's germline CDR1 is MDHEN and CDR2 SYDVKM. CDR3 length: 14 residues. For the CDR3, the DNA is TGTGCCAGCAGTTTCTATTCGGGCAATCAGCCCCAGCATTTT. Its translation: CASSFYSGNQPQHF.

The chain carries TRBV28 and TRBJ1-5, with a tentative D call TRBD1 (5 bases). CDR1 is MDHEN, CDR2 SYDVKM, per germline. The V end lost 7 bases, the J end lost 8 bases, and 27 bases lay between the germline ends. This CDR3 spans 17 amino acids. The CDR3 nucleotides read TGTGCCAGCACCGAACCGGACGGACGCCCTAGGGGAAAGCCCCAGCATTTT. Amino acid sequence: CASTEPDGRPRGKPQHF. Full variable domain (outside the CDR3, taken from reference TRBV28 and TRBJ1-5): DVKVTQSSRYLVKRTGEKVFLECVQDMDHENMFWYRQDPGLGLRLIYFSYDVKMKEKGDIPEGYSVSREKKERFSLILESASTNQTSMYLCASTEPDGRPRGKPQHFGDGTRLSIL.

The CDR3 spells CASSSGGSNYGYTF. CDR3 in DNA: TGTGCCAGCAGCTCTGGCGGCAGTAACTATGGCTACACCTTC. The chain joins TRBV5-4 to TRBJ1-2; D remains ambiguous. The ends were cut back, 3 bases at V and 1 base at J, with 10 bases in the middle. Germline CDR1 and CDR2: SGHNT and YYREEE (reference sequence). The CDR3 length is 14 residues.

V gene TRBV6-1 combines with J gene TRBJ1-3, with 7 bases that match TRBD1. This CDR3 comprises 14 residues. Germline values: CDR1 MNHNS, CDR2 SASEGT. Trimming cost V 1 base and J 3 bases; bases outside gene matches: 0. CDR3 protein: CASSEGQGGNTIYF. CDR3 DNA sequence: TGTGCCAGCAGTGAAGGACAGGGTGGAAACACCATATATTTT.

V is TRBV7-6 and J is TRBJ2-7, with TRBD1 matching over 7 bases. J was trimmed by 3 bases and V by 5 bases; bases with no gene match: 10. CDR1 SGHVS and CDR2 FNYEAQ come from the germline V gene. The CDR3 runs to 15 residues. Written as DNA, the CDR3 is TGTGCCAGCAGCCCGGGGACAGCCCTCGGCTACGAGCAGTACTTC. Translation gives CASSPGTALGYEQYF.

This rearrangement joins TRBV13 to TRBJ2-5; 7 bases fit TRBD1. Germline V gene lookup returns CDR1 PRHDT and CDR2 FYEKMQ (reference sequence). V was clipped by 7 bases and J by 4 bases; unmatched bases: 6. The CDR3 is 13 residues long. CDR3 protein: CASTSSGGETQYF. Here the CDR3 DNA reads TGTGCCAGCACCTCCTCAGGGGGAGAGACCCAGTACTTC.

The genes are TRBV19 and TRBJ2-2; 9 nucleotides align to TRBD2. Germline CDR1 reads LNHDA; CDR2 reads SQIVND (reference sequence). This CDR3 spans 16 amino acids. V was pared by 2 bases and J by 2 bases, with 3 bases of the junction left unmatched. CDR3 region: CASSILAGLNTGELFF. The CDR3 DNA reads TGTGCCAGTAGTATACTAGCGGGGCTTAACACCGGGGAGCTGTTTTTT.

This rearrangement joins TRBV28 to TRBJ1-2, with 8 bases that match TRBD1. There are 13 residues in the CDR3. The trim removed 6 bases at V and 7 bases at J, leaving 7 bases unmatched. CDR1 and CDR2 from the germline V gene are MDHEN and SYDVKM. CDR3 protein: CASRLTDRVGYTF. The CDR3 coding sequence is TGTGCCAGCAGGCTAACGGACAGGGTTGGCTACACCTTC.

V gene TRBV6-5 combines with J gene TRBJ2-3; 7 bases are shared with TRBD1. The CDR3 is 15 residues long. Germline V gene data show CDR1 as MNHEY and CDR2 as SVGAGI. Germline trimming cut 5 bases from V and 2 bases from J; bases unmatched to any gene: 7. CDR3 protein: CASSVEGAVTDTQYF. The CDR3 DNA follows: TGTGCCAGCAGTGTAGAGGGGGCTGTCACAGATACGCAGTATTTT.

The rearrangement uses TRBV6-6 and TRBJ1-2; a weak D match, TRBD1 (5 bases). The CDR3 is made up of 16 amino acids. CDR1 and CDR2 from the germline V gene are MNHNY and SVGAGI (reference sequence). V lost 7 bases and J 5 bases, leaving 23 bases between the germline ends. CDR3 in amino acids: CASTTDWGRALYGYTF. The CDR3 DNA reads TGTGCCAGCACAACTGACTGGGGCAGGGCTCTATATGGCTACACCTTC.

V and J are TRBV5-1 and TRBJ2-1; D is undetermined. Germline V CDR1 and CDR2: SGHRS, YFSETQ. Trimming shortened V by 0 bases and J by 5 bases, and 12 bases separated the two germline ends. The CDR3 length is 15 residues. The chain's CDR3 is CASSLEGLADNEQFF. Written as DNA, the CDR3 is TGCGCCAGCAGCTTGGAGGGTCTGGCGGACAATGAGCAGTTCTTC. Filled out from reference TRBV5-1 and TRBJ2-1, the complete variable domain reads KAGVTQTPRYLIKTRGQQVTLSCSPISGHRSVSWYQQTPGQGLQFLFEYFSETQRNKGNFPGRFSGRQFSNSRSEMNVSTLELGDSALYLCASSLEGLADNEQFFGPGTRLTVL.

The V and J genes are TRBV7-9 and TRBJ1-1, with D perhaps TRBD1 (6 bases). The germline V gene encodes CDR1 SEHNR and CDR2 FQNEAQ (reference sequence). The CDR3 covers 14 residues. V was cut by 5 bases and J by 4 bases, with 14 bases left in between. CDR3 protein: CASSERTAFTEAFF. The CDR3 nucleotides are TGTGCCAGCAGCGAACGGACAGCTTTCACTGAAGCTTTCTTT.

The V call is TRBV5-6, the J call TRBJ2-7, with D possibly matching TRBD1 (5 bases). The CDR3 runs 15 residues. Trimming stripped 1 base from V and 0 bases from J, with 11 bases between. The germline CDR1 and CDR2 sequences are SGHDT and YYEEEE. CDR3 coding DNA: TGTGCCAGCAGCTTGAAGCAGGGTTCCTCCTACGAGCAGTACTTC. Protein product: CASSLKQGSSYEQYF. Using reference TRBV5-6 and TRBJ2-7 for the parts outside the CDR3, the full variable domain is DAGVTQSPTHLIKTRGQQVTLRCSPKSGHDTVSWYQQALGQGPQFIFQYYEEEERQRGNFPDRFSGHQFPNYSSELNVNALLLGDSALYLCASSLKQGSSYEQYFGPGTRLTVT.

The genes are TRBV6-5 and TRBJ2-7; D tentatively reads TRBD1 or TRBD2 (7 bases each). V was cut by 6 bases and J by 1 base, with 16 bases left in between. The CDR3 runs 15 residues. In germline, CDR1 is MNHEY, CDR2 SVGAGI. Here the CDR3 reads CASRERGQTSYEQYF. CDR3 nucleotides: TGTGCCAGCAGGGAGCGGGGACAGACTTCCTACGAGCAGTACTTC.

The chain joins TRBV27 to TRBJ2-3; D perhaps matches TRBD2 (6 bases). The CDR3 covers 13 residues. CDR1 is MNHEY, CDR2 SMNVEV, per germline (reference sequence). V lost 3 bases and J lost 6, with 10 bases in between. The chain's CDR3 is CASSLTRYDTQYF. CDR3 DNA: TGTGCCAGCAGTTTGACTAGATACGATACGCAGTATTTT.

The chain employs TRBV27 and TRBJ1-5, with a weak D call TRBD1 (6 bases). V lost 2 bases, J lost 1 base, and 12 bases lay in between. Per germline, CDR1 MNHEY and CDR2 SMNVEV (reference sequence). The CDR3 is 16 residues long. The CDR3 nucleotides read TGTGCCAGCAGTTTACGGGGGGCATCCAGCAATCAGCCCCAGCATTTT. The encoded protein is CASSLRGASSNQPQHF.

The chain carries TRBV6-6 and TRBJ1-2; weak D call: TRBD1 (5 bases). This CDR3 has 15 amino acids. V was cut by 10 bases and J by 8 bases, with 26 bases left in between. CDR1 and CDR2 (germline): MNHNY, SVGAGI (reference sequence). The CDR3 loop is CATLTWRARGEGYTF. The CDR3, as DNA: TGTGCCACGCTTACGTGGCGGGCCCGAGGGGAAGGCTACACCTTC.

The chain combines TRBV2 with TRBJ1-4; unclear D gene. This CDR3 contains 14 residues. The V end was cut by 6 bases, the J end by 5 bases, with 13 bases between. CDR1 and CDR2 (germline): SNHLY, FYNNEI. The CDR3 loop reads CASRGNSGNEKLFF. The DNA of the CDR3 is TGTGCCAGCAGAGGGAATTCGGGGAATGAAAAACTGTTTTTT.